One and the same sample provided the 15 T cell receptor beta chains below, sequenced in a study of CD8 T cells in ankylosing spondylitis. Study-wide results and limits: Ankylosing spondylitis blood appeared to be characterized by a TCR beta motif of under ten highly homologous variants.

Each CDR3 protein is one row after TCRdb ran MiXCR on the 5' RACE reads. The sample gives some 700,000 distinct CDR3 sequences, under 20% of which show up once; over 15% is in the top ten. What these receptors recognize is not known. Specimen: blood, either unsorted or a sorted T cell fraction (not recorded which). All receptors derive from a male donor with ankylosing spondylitis.

This clonotype was seen more than once but under ten times. The chain carries TRBV12-3 or TRBV12-4 and TRBJ1-5; D not certain. V was shortened by 5 bases and J by 5 bases, with 13 bases between the two germline ends. The CDR3 sequence is 14 residues long. In DNA, the CDR3 is TGTGCCAGCAGTCCCCAACGGGGTGATCAGCCCCAGCATTTT. Translated, it gives CASSPQRGDQPQHF.

The chain recombines TRBV4-1 with TRBJ2-1; 10 positions agree with TRBD1. Germline CDR1 and CDR2: MGHRA and YSYEKL. V shed 0 bases and J 3 bases; nucleotides not matched to a gene: 5. The CDR3 runs to 17 residues. The CDR3 region is CASSQDPWDRGYNEQFF. The CDR3 DNA reads TGCGCCAGCAGCCAAGATCCATGGGACAGGGGCTACAATGAGCAGTTCTTC.

The chain employs TRBV5-1 and TRBJ2-2; 9 nucleotides line up with TRBD2. Germline trimming cut 5 bases from V and 3 bases from J; bases unmatched to any gene: 11. The CDR3 length is 17 residues. The germline gives CDR1 SGHRS, CDR2 YFSETQ. The CDR3 loop reads CASRARAGGFDTGELFF. The CDR3 region has the DNA TGCGCCAGCAGGGCCCGAGCGGGAGGCTTTGACACCGGGGAGCTGTTTTTT.

The CDR3 bases are TGTGCCAGCAGCCACGGACAGGGACGAACCCGGGCGGAAAAACTGTTTTTT. It encodes CASSHGQGRTRAEKLFF. The rearrangement uses TRBV12-3 or TRBV12-4 and TRBJ1-4; 8 positions match TRBD1. J gave up 8 bases and V 6 bases, and 17 bases lay outside the gene matches. The CDR3 extends over 17 amino acids.

The rearrangement uses TRBV5-1 and TRBJ2-5; 13 bases map to TRBD2. The V and J ends lost 4 bases and 3 bases, in that order; junction bases with no gene match: 6. CDR3 length equals 16 residues. Germline V gene lookup returns CDR1 SGHRS and CDR2 YFSETQ. CDR3 nucleotide sequence: TGCGCCAGCAGCAAGCCGGGACTAGCGGGAAAAGAGACCCAGTACTTC. Amino acids: CASSKPGLAGKETQYF.

The V call is TRBV15, the J call TRBJ2-6; a possible D gene is TRBD2 (5 bases). V lost 4 bases to trimming and J lost 1 base, with 11 bases between them. The germline V gene encodes CDR1 LNHNV and CDR2 YYDKDF (reference sequence). The CDR3 sequence is 16 residues long. DNA for the CDR3: TGTGCCACCAGCACGGAGCGGTGGTCTGGGGCCAACGTCCTGACTTTC. Encoded protein: CATSTERWSGANVLTF.

The chain combines TRBV25-1 with TRBJ1-1, with 9 positions matching TRBD1. Germline lookup yields CDR1 MGHDK and CDR2 SYGVNS. V was pared by 1 base and J by 9 bases, with 3 bases of the junction left unmatched. The CDR3 runs 13 residues. The CDR3 sequence: CASSEFGQGKAFF. The CDR3 DNA sequence: TGTGCCAGCAGTGAATTTGGACAGGGGAAAGCTTTCTTT.

This rearrangement joins TRBV28 to TRBJ2-4; D is ambiguous. CDR1 and CDR2 from the germline V gene are MDHEN and SYDVKM. This CDR3 has 17 amino acids. The germline V and J ends were trimmed by 4 bases and 1 base, with 17 bases remaining between them. Here the CDR3 DNA reads TGTGCCAGCAGTTCGCCACAAGGCTCCTTGGCCAAAAACATTCAGTACTTC. Amino acids: CASSSPQGSLAKNIQYF.

The chain joins TRBV6-1 to TRBJ2-2; TRBD1 might be the D (7 bases). The CDR3 consists of 17 residues. V shed 7 bases and J shed 0 bases, with 18 bases lying between them. CDR1 and CDR2 from the germline V gene are MNHNS and SASEGT. The CDR3 sequence: CASTPRGDRPNTGELFF. The CDR3 DNA sequence: TGTGCCAGCACCCCAAGGGGGGACAGACCGAACACCGGGGAGCTGTTTTTT.

The V and J genes are TRBV12-3 or TRBV12-4 and TRBJ2-7; 9 nucleotides agree with TRBD2. Trimming at V came to 2 bases and at J to 3 bases, leaving 14 bases not matched to a gene. The CDR3 runs to 18 residues. This CDR3 reads CASSLLGVAGAPDYEQYF. The CDR3 DNA reads TGTGCCAGCAGTTTACTCGGGGTAGCGGGGGCCCCCGACTACGAGCAGTACTTC.

This clonotype appeared a single time. The chain couples TRBV14 to TRBJ2-3; tentatively, D is TRBD1 (6 bases). CDR3 size: 15 residues. Trimming pared 1 base from V and 4 bases from J, leaving 12 bases between. Germline CDR1 and CDR2: SGHDN and FVKESK. The CDR3, as DNA: TGTGCCAGCAGCCAAGGAGGGAAGGGGGCAGATACGCAGTATTTT. Protein product: CASSQGGKGADTQYF.

The chain employs TRBV6-1 and TRBJ1-4; D remains unclear. Trimming cost V 3 bases and J 0 bases, with 8 bases left between them. Germline V gives CDR1 MNHNS, CDR2 SASEGT. The CDR3 loop spans 15 amino acids. CDR3 sequence (DNA): TGTGCCAGCAGTGACCTATCTACAACTAATGAAAAACTGTTTTTT. Its translation: CASSDLSTTNEKLFF.

The chain employs TRBV5-1 and TRBJ2-3; TRBD2 aligns across 8 bases. V was clipped by 7 bases and J by 4 bases; unmatched bases: 5. The CDR3 has 13 residues. CDR1 is SGHRS and CDR2 is YFSETQ in the germline V gene. CDR3: CASAGGRSDTQYF. Written as DNA, the CDR3 is TGCGCCAGCGCGGGGGGTCGCTCAGATACGCAGTATTTT.

The chain links TRBV12-3 or TRBV12-4 to TRBJ1-1, with D uncertain. Trimming took 3 bases from V and 8 from J, leaving 10 bases between them. The CDR3 consists of 12 residues. CDR3 in DNA: TGTGCCAGCAGTTTCCCCTTTTCCGAAGCTTTCTTT. It encodes CASSFPFSEAFF.

This clonotype was detected only a few times. The V and J genes are TRBV3-1 and TRBJ2-3; no reliable D call. The CDR3 consists of 14 residues. V was cut by 5 bases and J by 4 bases, with 13 bases left in between. CDR1 and CDR2 (germline): LGHDT, YNNKEL (reference sequence). In DNA form, the CDR3 reads TGTGCCAGCAGCGCCCGCGAACCGTCAGATACGCAGTATTTT. The encoded protein is CASSAREPSDTQYF.